This entry lists 18 T cell receptor beta chains sequenced from one sample in a study of blood T cells in healthy people across ages. A second PCR of roughly 7 to 11 cycles used a sample-barcoded 5' primer and a J-beta primer mix. TCRdb re-analysed the 5' RACE reads in MiXCR, keeping a single row per CDR3 protein. The sample yields nearly 800,000 distinct CDR3 sequences, roughly 25% seen once. This sample was also put to use in a study of T cells of mothers and their children.

Sequenced input: blood. These receptors all stem from a boy younger than 18 in good health.

The chain recombines TRBV7-2 with TRBJ2-3, with D possibly being TRBD2 (5 bases). Per the germline V gene, CDR1 is SGHTA and CDR2 is FQGNSA. V was trimmed by 3 bases and J by 6 bases, leaving 10 bases between them. The CDR3 runs to 13 residues. For the CDR3, the DNA is TGTGCCAGCAGCTTTCAGAGGGTGGATACGCAGTATTTT. It codes for CASSFQRVDTQYF.

This clonotype was seen more than once but under ten times. The chain employs TRBV10-3 and TRBJ2-3; 12 nucleotides match TRBD1. V lost 5 bases to trimming and J lost 0 bases; unmatched junction nucleotides: 6. Per the germline V gene, CDR1 is ENHRY and CDR2 is SYGVKD. The CDR3 is 17 amino acids. In DNA, the CDR3 is TGTGCCATCAGTCGGGGACAGGGGGCGATAAGCACAGATACGCAGTATTTT. This encodes CAISRGQGAISTDTQYF.

This clonotype appeared once. The chain joins TRBV9 to TRBJ2-5; D gene uncertain. With the DNA end fitting TRBJ2-7 better, the J assignment may be wrong. Germline V gene sequence: CDR1 SGDLS, CDR2 YYNGEE. This CDR3 comprises 14 residues. CDR3 DNA sequence: TGTGCCAGCAGCGTAGCTGGGGTCGCGGACGAGCAGTACTTC. This encodes CASSVAGVADEQYF.

This clonotype was observed once. The chain couples TRBV20-1 to TRBJ2-7; D might be TRBD1 (5 bases). Trimming took 3 bases from V and 2 from J, leaving 14 bases between them. The CDR3 covers 14 residues. Germline CDR1 and CDR2: DFQATT and SNEGSKA (reference sequence). The DNA for the CDR3 is TGCAGTGCTAGGGAAGTTACAGGAACCTACGAGCAGTACTTC. Encoded protein: CSAREVTGTYEQYF.

This clonotype was counted between two and nine times. The chain carries TRBV9 and TRBJ2-6; perhaps TRBD1 as D (6 bases). This CDR3 comprises 20 residues. Germline V gene sequence: CDR1 SGDLS, CDR2 YYNGEE. Between the trimmed V and J ends, which lost 4 bases and 0 bases, there was a span of 23 bases. The CDR3 region is CASSSPAGAGASSGANVLTF. As DNA, the CDR3 is TGTGCCAGCAGCTCCCCCGCCGGGGCAGGGGCTAGCTCTGGGGCCAACGTCCTGACTTTC. The full variable domain, its missing parts supplied by reference TRBV9 and TRBJ2-6, is DSGVTQTPKHLITATGQRVTLRCSPRSGDLSVYWYQQSLDQGLQFLIQYYNGEERAKGNILERFSAQQFPDLHSELNLSSLELGDSALYFCASSSPAGAGASSGANVLTFGAGSRLTVL.

This clonotype has only a few counts. V is TRBV7-2 and J is TRBJ2-6; 8 bases fit TRBD2. This CDR3 spans 18 amino acids. CDR1 and CDR2 from the germline V gene are SGHTA and FQGNSA. After removal of 3 bases from V and 0 bases from J, the junction contained 7 bases not matched to a gene. For the CDR3, the DNA is TGTGCCAGCAGCTTCCTAGCGGGTTGGGGCTCTGGGGCCAACGTCCTGACTTTC. Its protein is CASSFLAGWGSGANVLTF.

The CDR3 bases are TGCAGCGTTGTTGGCGACAGGGGGCAAGAGACCCAGTACTTC. Translated: CSVVGDRGQETQYF. The chain is built from TRBV29-1 and TRBJ2-5; 9 bases are a match to TRBD1. The V gene end was trimmed by 4 bases and the J gene end by 2 bases; junction bases not matched to a gene: 5. This CDR3 contains 14 residues. Germline V CDR1 and CDR2: SQVTM, ANQGSEA.

The sample holds many counts of this clonotype. This sequence joins TRBV4-3 and TRBJ2-5, with unresolved D. Between the trimmed V and J ends, which lost 4 bases and 5 bases, there was a span of 14 bases. Germline V gene data show CDR1 as LGHNA and CDR2 as YSLEER. The CDR3 has 14 residues. The CDR3 DNA reads as TGCGCCAGCAGCCTCACCCTCTACCGGGAGACCCAGTACTTC. Translation gives CASSLTLYRETQYF.

This clonotype was picked up a small number of times. The V and J genes are TRBV24-1 and TRBJ2-2; D is unclear. CDR1 and CDR2 (germline): KGHDR, SFDVKD. Trimming cost V 9 bases and J 0 bases, with 7 bases left between them. This CDR3 has 13 residues. CDR3 sequence (DNA): TGTGCCACCCAAGGTGCGAACACCGGGGAGCTGTTTTTT. Translating it yields CATQGANTGELFF.

This chain uses TRBV4-3 with TRBJ2-2; 8 bases fit TRBD1. Germline CDR1 is LGHNA and CDR2 is YSLEER. V trimming: 3 bases; J trimming: 4 bases; junction bases outside the gene matches: 7. The CDR3 spans 16 residues. This CDR3 is CASSHLTGVGTGELFF. The CDR3 coding sequence is TGCGCCAGCAGCCACCTGACAGGGGTCGGCACCGGGGAGCTGTTTTTT.

This clonotype has only a few counts. The V gene is TRBV25-1, the J gene TRBJ2-3; D might be TRBD2 (5 bases). Germline CDR1 MGHDK, CDR2 SYGVNS. The V and J ends lost 3 bases and 4 bases respectively, with 11 bases between them. The length of the CDR3 is 14 residues. DNA of the CDR3: TGTGCCAGCAGTGATGGGAGATGGGCAGATACGCAGTATTTT. As protein: CASSDGRWADTQYF.

V usage is TRBV10-3 and J usage is TRBJ2-7; 8 positions agree with TRBD1. The length of the CDR3 is 13 residues. V lost 7 bases, J lost 5 bases, and 7 bases stayed unmatched. Germline assignment: CDR1 ENHRY and CDR2 SYGVKD. The CDR3 nucleotides are TGTGCCATCACGGACAGGGCAAACGACGAGCAGTACTTC. Its translation: CAITDRANDEQYF.

The J gene is TRBJ1-6, the V gene TRBV10-3; weak D call: TRBD1 (6 bases). Per the germline V gene, CDR1 is ENHRY and CDR2 is SYGVKD. The V end was cut by 5 bases, the J end by 7 bases, with 15 bases between. There are 15 residues in the CDR3. Here the CDR3 reads CAISPRTEGNSPLHF. DNA for the CDR3: TGTGCCATCAGTCCGAGGACAGAGGGGAATTCACCCCTCCACTTT.

This chain joins TRBV6-2 or TRBV6-3 and TRBJ2-7; weak D call: TRBD2 (5 bases). With 2 bases removed from V and 1 base from J, the gap between germline ends came to 9 bases. CDR1 and CDR2 from the germline V gene are MNHEY and SVGEGT. The CDR3 spans 14 residues. The CDR3 DNA is TGTGCCAGCAGTTACGGTGGGGAGTCCTACGAGCAGTACTTC. The encoded protein is CASSYGGESYEQYF.

This clonotype was recorded a few times. The J gene is TRBJ2-7, the V gene TRBV7-6; D is possibly TRBD2 (7 bases). The DNA end lines up better with TRBJ2-1; the J call may be wrong. The CDR3 has 16 amino acids. The V gene's germline CDR1 is SGHVS and CDR2 FNYEAQ. CDR3 DNA sequence: TGTGCCAGCAGCAAGGAAGGGGGGGAAATCTACAATGAGCAGTTCTTC. Its translation is CASSKEGGEIYNEQFF.

J is TRBJ2-3 and V is TRBV7-9; 8 positions match TRBD1. Germline CDR1 reads SEHNR; CDR2 reads FQNEAQ (reference sequence). The junction had 5 bases not matched to a gene; V was cut back by 5 bases and J by 4 bases. The CDR3 totals 14 residues. The CDR3, as DNA: TGTGCCAGCAGCGGACAGGGAAAGGCAGATACGCAGTATTTT. The encoded protein is CASSGQGKADTQYF. The variable domain in full, completed from reference TRBV7-9 and TRBJ2-3, reads DTGVSQNPRHKITKRGQNVTFRCDPISEHNRLYWYRQTLGQGPEFLTYFQNEAQLEKSRLLSDRFSAERPKGSFSTLEIQRTEQGDSAMYLCASSGQGKADTQYFGPGTRLTVL.

This clonotype was picked up a small number of times. Here the CDR3 DNA reads TGCAGCGTCCCAACAGGGAACTATGGCTACACCTTC. This gives the protein CSVPTGNYGYTF. This sequence joins TRBV29-1 and TRBJ1-2, with D maybe TRBD1 (6 bases). This CDR3 is built from 12 residues. Between the trimmed V and J ends, which lost 6 bases and 2 bases, there was a span of 10 bases. From germline, CDR1 is SQVTM and CDR2 ANQGSEA.

This chain joins TRBV2 and TRBJ1-5; D may be TRBD1 (5 bases). The CDR3 has 14 residues. Germline V lookup: CDR1 SNHLY, CDR2 FYNNEI. The ends were cut back, 5 bases at V and 0 bases at J, with 8 bases in the middle. The CDR3 DNA reads as TGTGCCAGCAGTCGGACATATAGCAATCAGCCCCAGCATTTT. Amino acid sequence: CASSRTYSNQPQHF.